These T cell receptor beta chains were read from a single sample in a study of T cell responses to AZD1222 COVID-19 vaccine. Sequenced by immunoSEQ multiplex PCR; TCRdb stores in-frame clones only, minus some. The table shows roughly 140,000 clones, with 90% to 95% occurring only once. The input for sequencing was peripheral blood, taken 28 days after the second AZD1222 dose. The receptors stem from an adult who received the AZD1222 COVID-19 vaccine. Each CDR3 is given with its conserved first and last residue. The D gene is left open where the match is weak. Not every row has a clone size; where given, it reads once, few, many or a size class.

.	.	TRBJ1-1	TRBV2	CASRGRTEAFF	TGTGCCAGCAGGGGACGGACTGAAGCTTTCTTT
.	TRBD2	TRBJ2-4	TRBV15	CATSFSGRFAKNIQYF	TGTGCCACCAGCTTTAGCGGGAGGTTTGCCAAAAACATTCAGTACTTC
.	.	TRBJ1-2	TRBV19	CASSIGFGYTF	TGTGCCAGTAGTATCGGGTTTGGCTACACCTTC
.	.	TRBJ2-7	TRBV30	CAWSGHGYEQYF	TGTGCCTGGAGTGGTCACGGCTACGAGCAGTACTTC
.	TRBD1	TRBJ1-4	TRBV6-5	CASSPFDRGGRLFF	TGTGCCAGCAGTCCCTTTGACCGAGGGGGCAGACTGTTTTTT
.	.	TRBJ2-1	TRBV27	CASSLSGGSSDEQFF	TGTGCCAGCAGTTTATCGGGCGGATCGAGCGATGAGCAGTTCTTC
.	TRBD1	TRBJ1-1	TRBV5-6	CASSYKRGLNTEAFF	TGTGCCAGCAGCTATAAAAGGGGGCTGAACACTGAAGCTTTCTTT
many	.	TRBJ2-7	TRBV5-1	CASSPSMNYEQYF	TGCGCCAGCAGCCCCTCCATGAATTACGAGCAGTACTTC
.	.	TRBJ2-5	TRBV12-3/TRBV12-4	CASSQRVQETQYF	TGTGCCAGCAGTCAGCGGGTCCAAGAGACCCAGTACTTC
.	.	TRBJ1-1	TRBV6-5	CAHGHLNTEAFF	TGTGCCCACGGACACCTGAACACTGAAGCTTTCTTT
.	.	TRBJ1-1	TRBV19	CASSMGPPGGNTEAFF	TGTGCCAGTAGTATGGGCCCCCCGGGGGGGAACACTGAAGCTTTCTTT
.	.	TRBJ2-1	TRBV18	CASSPTARDNEQFF	TGTGCCAGCTCACCGACAGCTCGGGACAATGAGCAGTTCTTC
.	.	TRBJ1-4	TRBV4-1	CASSQNGGNHEKLFF	TGCGCCAGCAGCCAAAATGGGGGGAACCATGAAAAACTGTTTTTT
.	.	TRBJ1-4	TRBV6-1	CASSEAFRGQAEKLFF	TGTGCCAGCAGTGAAGCGTTCAGGGGTCAGGCCGAAAAACTGTTTTTT
.	TRBD1	TRBJ1-5	TRBV6-1	CASSEFSAGGKGNQPQHF	TGTGCCAGCAGTGAATTTTCGGCAGGGGGCAAGGGCAATCAGCCCCAGCATTTT
.	TRBD1	TRBJ1-2	TRBV5-5	CASSLGRDRGSSYTF	TGTGCCAGCAGCTTGGGACGGGACAGGGGATCTAGCTACACCTTC
.	.	TRBJ1-2	TRBV2	CASSAAYGYTF	TGTGCCAGCAGTGCAGCTTATGGCTACACCTTC
.	TRBD1	TRBJ1-5	TRBV5-6	CASSSLRDRVESNQPQHF	TGTGCCAGCAGTTCTCTCCGGGACAGGGTAGAGAGCAATCAGCCCCAGCATTTT
.	TRBD1	TRBJ1-1	TRBV6-5	CASSYQTRQGMAAFF	TGTGCCAGCAGTTATCAAACTCGACAGGGGATGGCAGCTTTCTTT
.	.	TRBJ2-7	TRBV4-1	CASSQEGRDSYEQYF	TGCGCCAGCAGCCAAGAGGGGCGGGACTCCTACGAGCAGTACTTC
.	.	TRBJ1-5	TRBV24-1	CATSDSQGGRLQPQHF	TGTGCCACCAGTGATTCCCAGGGAGGGAGGCTCCAGCCCCAGCATTTT
few	.	TRBJ2-2	TRBV7-3	CASSLKAVGELFF	TGTGCCAGCAGCCTAAAGGCGGTCGGGGAGCTGTTTTTT
.	TRBD1	TRBJ1-2	TRBV5-1	CASSLSGGDRVRYGYTF	TGCGCCAGCAGCTTGTCTGGGGGGGACAGGGTTCGCTATGGCTACACCTTC
.	TRBD2	TRBJ2-7	TRBV11-2	CASSLGAAGDPYEQYF	TGTGCCAGCAGCTTAGGAGCAGCGGGGGACCCCTACGAGCAGTACTTC
.	.	TRBJ1-5	TRBV30	CAWSVGRNQPQHF	TGTGCCTGGAGTGTAGGGAGGAATCAGCCCCAGCATTTT
.	.	TRBJ1-6	TRBV4-1	CASSHSGVYSYNSPLHF	TGCGCCAGCAGCCATTCGGGAGTGTACTCCTATAATTCACCCCTCCACTTT
.	.	TRBJ2-2	TRBV28	CASSFGETGELFF	TGTGCCAGCAGTTTCGGTGAAACCGGGGAGCTGTTTTTT
.	TRBD1	TRBJ2-7	TRBV19	CASSIGTGIEQYF	TGTGCCAGTAGTATCGGGACAGGGATCGAGCAGTACTTC
.	.	TRBJ1-5	TRBV28	CASTHPPPRNQPQHF	TGTGCCAGCACTCATCCGCCCCCGCGCAATCAGCCCCAGCATTTT
.	.	TRBJ1-2	TRBV2	CASPPGTNYGYTF	TGTGCCAGCCCGCCAGGGACCAACTATGGCTACACCTTC
.	.	TRBJ1-5	TRBV30	CAWSVSSNQPQHF	TGTGCCTGGAGTGTAAGTAGCAATCAGCCCCAGCATTTT
.	TRBD2	TRBJ2-3	TRBV24-1	CATSDTGGSSTDTQYF	TGTGCCACCAGTGATACCGGGGGGTCGTCTACAGATACGCAGTATTTT
.	.	TRBJ2-2	TRBV7-9	CASRDSTGELFF	TGTGCCAGCAGAGATTCCACCGGGGAGCTGTTTTTT
.	.	TRBJ1-6	TRBV4-1	CASSQYTIYGDLGSPLHF	TGCGCCAGCAGCCAATATACCATTTATGGGGATCTGGGTTCACCCCTCCACTTT
.	.	TRBJ1-4	TRBV2	CASGGGREKLFF	TGTGCCAGCGGGGGGGGGCGAGAAAAACTGTTTTTT
.	TRBD1	TRBJ1-5	TRBV24-1	CATSEAGQGGTQPQHF	TGTGCCACCAGTGAGGCGGGACAGGGGGGGACTCAGCCCCAGCATTTT
.	.	TRBJ1-5	TRBV28	CASSLEGMAQNQPQHF	TGTGCCAGCAGTTTAGAGGGGATGGCGCAAAATCAGCCCCAGCATTTT
.	TRBD2	TRBJ2-7	TRBV2	CASSGRLAGYEQYF	TGTGCCAGCAGTGGTAGACTAGCGGGCTACGAGCAGTACTTC
.	.	TRBJ1-5	TRBV27	CASASWGVRDTNQPQHF	TGTGCCAGCGCGTCCTGGGGGGTTCGGGACACCAATCAGCCCCAGCATTTT
.	.	TRBJ2-1	TRBV24-1	CATSTGLYNEQFF	TGTGCCACCAGTACGGGGTTATACAATGAGCAGTTCTTC
.	.	TRBJ1-2	TRBV19	CASITDNSGSYGYTF	TGTGCCAGTATCACCGACAACTCAGGCAGCTATGGCTACACCTTC
.	TRBD1	TRBJ1-6	TRBV14	CASSQRTGYNSPLHF	TGTGCCAGCAGCCAACGGACAGGATATAATTCACCCCTCCACTTT
once	.	TRBJ1-1	TRBV27	CASSLVLNTEAFF	TGTGCCAGCAGTTTGGTACTGAACACTGAAGCTTTCTTT
.	TRBD2	TRBJ2-1	TRBV5-1	CASSSPLAGGYNEQFF	TGCGCCAGCAGCTCCCCACTAGCGGGAGGATACAATGAGCAGTTCTTC
few	.	TRBJ2-2	TRBV5-1	CASSLVPGNTGELFF	TGCGCCAGCAGCTTGGTTCCCGGAAACACCGGGGAGCTGTTTTTT
.	TRBD1	TRBJ2-6	TRBV11-2	CASSLTGGRANVLTF	TGTGCCAGCAGCTTGACAGGGGGAAGGGCCAACGTCCTGACTTTC
.	TRBD2	TRBJ2-1	TRBV6-5	CASSSGLAGGAHEQFF	TGTGCCAGCAGTTCTGGACTAGCGGGAGGGGCCCATGAGCAGTTCTTC
.	.	TRBJ1-5	TRBV7-9	CASSLASGPQHF	TGTGCCAGCAGCTTAGCGTCTGGGCCCCAGCATTTT